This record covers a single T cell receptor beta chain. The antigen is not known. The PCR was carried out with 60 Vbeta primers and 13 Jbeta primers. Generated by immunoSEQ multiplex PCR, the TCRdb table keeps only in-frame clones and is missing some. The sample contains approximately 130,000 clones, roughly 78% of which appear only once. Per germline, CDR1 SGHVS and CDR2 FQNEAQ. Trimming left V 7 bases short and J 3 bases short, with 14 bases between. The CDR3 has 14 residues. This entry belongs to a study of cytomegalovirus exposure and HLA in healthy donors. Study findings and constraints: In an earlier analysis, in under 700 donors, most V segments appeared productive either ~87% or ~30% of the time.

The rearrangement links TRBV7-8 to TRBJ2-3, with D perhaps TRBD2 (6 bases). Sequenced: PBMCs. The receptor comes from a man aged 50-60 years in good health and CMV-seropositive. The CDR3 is CASTRTGDTDTQYF. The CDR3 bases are TGTGCCAGCACTCGGACGGGGGATACAGATACGCAGTATTTT.